The 23 T cell receptor beta chains presented below share a single source sample, sequenced in a study of cytomegalovirus exposure and HLA in healthy donors. Primers: 60 Vbeta forward and 13 Jbeta reverse. Clones were read by immunoSEQ multiplex PCR, and TCRdb kept only the in-frame ones, dropping some. The sample has 180,000 or so clones, under 9.5% seen once. The sequencing input was PBMCs. The receptors originated from a woman younger than 45 in good health and CMV-seropositive.

The genes are TRBV7-9 and TRBJ1-3, with TRBD1 matching 12 bases. V gave up 5 bases and J gave up 6 bases; unmatched junction bases: 5. Germline V lookup: CDR1 SEHNR, CDR2 FQNEAQ (reference sequence). The CDR3 contains 15 residues. This chain's CDR3 is CASSRGTGGENTIYF. CDR3 sequence (DNA): TGTGCCAGCAGCCGCGGGACAGGGGGCGAAAACACCATATATTTT.

This clone was observed a few times. CDR3 bases: TGTGCCACCAGCACAGGGGGCGCGGGGTTCAGCAATCAGCCCCAGCATTTT. Its protein is CATSTGGAGFSNQPQHF. The chain joins TRBV15 to TRBJ1-5; 8 bases are a match to TRBD1. The CDR3 is 17 residues long. J lost 1 base, V lost 4 bases, and 9 bases had no gene match. Germline CDR1 is LNHNV and CDR2 is YYDKDF (reference sequence).

Only a few counts were recorded for this clone. This chain uses TRBV6-1 with TRBJ2-5, with D perhaps TRBD2 (6 bases). With the DNA end fitting TRBJ2-7 better, the J assignment may be wrong. The germline V gene encodes CDR1 MNHNS and CDR2 SASEGT. CDR3 size: 13 residues. The CDR3 spells CASIRGGSYEQYF. In DNA, the CDR3 is TGTGCCAGCATAAGGGGAGGTTCCTACGAGCAGTACTTC.

This clone was observed a few times. This chain joins TRBV5-4 and TRBJ2-1; D is unclear. Looked up from germline, CDR1 is SGHNT and CDR2 is YYREEE (reference sequence). CDR3 size: 13 residues. V was trimmed by 1 base and J by 4 bases, leaving 6 bases between them. CDR3 amino acids: CASSLNRYNEQFF. CDR3 nucleotide sequence: TGTGCCAGCAGCTTGAACAGATACAATGAGCAGTTCTTC.

This clone was seen a few times. This chain uses TRBV10-2 with TRBJ2-7, with D unresolved. This CDR3 region has 15 residues. Trimming removed 4 bases at V and 4 bases at J, with 17 bases between. CDR1 is WSHSY, CDR2 SAAADI, per germline. CDR3 nucleotide sequence: TGCGCCAGCAGTGCACCCCCCCGAAGCCAATACGAGCAGTACTTC. As protein: CASSAPPRSQYEQYF.

The chain uses TRBV7-9 and TRBJ2-1, with 7 bases matching TRBD1. The CDR3 length is 18 residues. Losses at the gene ends were 8 bases for V and 0 bases for J; bases not matched to a gene: 16. CDR1 and CDR2 (germline): SEHNR, FQNEAQ (reference sequence). CDR3 sequence (DNA): TGTGCCAGCCCGGCGAGACAGGGTGGGCCGTACTCCTACAATGAGCAGTTCTTC. This gives the protein CASPARQGGPYSYNEQFF.

This clone was counted a few times. The chain is built from TRBV11-3 and TRBJ2-7, with 8 positions matching TRBD1. The V gene end was trimmed by 6 bases and the J gene end by 3 bases; junction bases not matched to a gene: 7. This CDR3 is 14 amino acids long. Germline values: CDR1 SGHNT, CDR2 YENEEA. CDR3 in DNA: TGTGCCAGCAGTTCCGGGACAGGAGTCTACGAGCAGTACTTC. This sequence encodes CASSSGTGVYEQYF.

This clone was counted a few times. The J gene is TRBJ1-5, the V gene TRBV7-9; maybe TRBD1 (6 bases). CDR1 is SEHNR, CDR2 FQNEAQ, per germline (reference sequence). Trimming took off 5 bases at V and 1 base at J, with 18 bases between the two ends. This CDR3 is built from 17 residues. The chain's CDR3 is CASSLAQHRESNQPQHF. The CDR3 nucleotides are TGTGCCAGCAGCCTTGCACAGCACAGGGAGAGCAATCAGCCCCAGCATTTT.

This clone was counted between two and nine times. The chain uses TRBV5-1 and TRBJ2-7; possible D gene TRBD1, 5 bases. Germline-derived CDR1 and CDR2 are SGHRS and YFSETQ. V lost 4 bases and J 1 base, leaving 15 bases between the germline ends. The CDR3 is made up of 15 amino acids. Here the CDR3 DNA reads TGCGCCAGCAGCCTCGACAGATTACTTTCCTACGAGCAGTACTTC. It translates to CASSLDRLLSYEQYF. Using reference TRBV5-1 and TRBJ2-7 for the parts outside the CDR3, the full variable domain is KAGVTQTPRYLIKTRGQQVTLSCSPISGHRSVSWYQQTPGQGLQFLFEYFSETQRNKGNFPGRFSGRQFSNSRSEMNVSTLELGDSALYLCASSLDRLLSYEQYFGPGTRLTVT.

The V call is TRBV7-8, the J call TRBJ2-1; maybe TRBD2 (6 bases). V was pared by 2 bases and J by 8 bases, with 16 bases between. CDR3 size: 15 residues. Germline CDR1 reads SGHVS; CDR2 reads FQNEAQ. This CDR3 is CASSLLANPKDEQFF. The CDR3 DNA sequence: TGTGCCAGCAGCTTACTAGCGAACCCGAAGGATGAGCAGTTCTTC.

This clone was detected only a few times. The chain uses TRBV15 and TRBJ2-5; possible D gene TRBD2, 5 bases. Germline values: CDR1 LNHNV, CDR2 YYDKDF (reference sequence). Trimming shortened V by 5 bases and J by 5 bases, and 18 bases separated the two germline ends. The CDR3 is 15 amino acids. CDR3 residues: CATSGYGAGEETQYF. For the CDR3, the DNA is TGTGCCACCAGCGGCTACGGCGCGGGCGAGGAGACCCAGTACTTC.

The V and J genes are TRBV13 and TRBJ1-1; perhaps TRBD1 as D (6 bases). Trimming removed 6 bases at V and 3 bases at J, with 17 bases between. The CDR3 has 15 amino acids. In germline, CDR1 is PRHDT, CDR2 FYEKMQ (reference sequence). DNA of the CDR3: TGTGCCAGCAGTCTTCCAAAGGGGGTCTACACTGAAGCTTTCTTT. Protein product: CASSLPKGVYTEAFF.

V gene TRBV5-1 combines with J gene TRBJ2-4; D perhaps matches TRBD2 (6 bases). CDR3 length: 16 residues. Germline-derived CDR1 and CDR2 are SGHRS and YFSETQ. Trimming removed 9 bases at V and 0 bases at J, with 19 bases between. The DNA of the CDR3 is TGCGCCACCCCTATGTCCAGCGGGTTAGCCAAAAACATTCAGTACTTC. It translates to CATPMSSGLAKNIQYF.

This clone was seen only a few times. The V and J genes are TRBV9 and TRBJ2-1; D may be TRBD2 (5 bases). This CDR3 has 16 amino acids. Per the germline V gene, CDR1 is SGDLS and CDR2 is YYNGEE. Trimming shortened V by 0 bases and J by 0 bases, and 10 bases separated the two germline ends. CDR3 sequence: CASSVAYGGSYNEQFF. CDR3 sequence (DNA): TGTGCCAGCAGCGTAGCTTACGGAGGCTCCTACAATGAGCAGTTCTTC.

The chain employs TRBV2 and TRBJ1-6; D remains unclear. The germline V gene encodes CDR1 SNHLY and CDR2 FYNNEI. The V end was cut by 4 bases, the J end by 5 bases, with 21 bases between. CDR3 size: 18 residues. The CDR3, as DNA: TGTGCCAGCAGTGTAGCCACTCATTCGGGATTGGATAATTCACCCCTCCACTTT. Protein sequence: CASSVATHSGLDNSPLHF.

This clone was seen a few times. The rearrangement joins TRBV10-3 to TRBJ2-5, with D tentatively TRBD2 (6 bases). The germline V gene has CDR1 ENHRY and CDR2 SYGVKD. The CDR3 contains 12 residues. V gave up 2 bases and J gave up 5 bases, with 6 bases separating them. In DNA form, the CDR3 reads TGTGCCATCAGTGAGGGGGGGGAGACCCAGTACTTC. This translates into CAISEGGETQYF.

This clone has only a few counts. This specimen includes other DNA sequences encoding the same CDR3. The chain has TRBV5-1 and TRBJ2-5; 9 positions agree with TRBD1. V gave up 4 bases and J gave up 3 bases; unmatched junction bases: 4. The CDR3 totals 14 residues. Germline loops: CDR1 SGHRS, CDR2 YFSETQ. The CDR3 here is CASSLDRGEETQYF. For the CDR3, the DNA is TGCGCCAGCAGCCTTGACAGGGGGGAAGAGACCCAGTACTTC. The whole variable domain, remainder taken from reference TRBV5-1 and TRBJ2-5, is KAGVTQTPRYLIKTRGQQVTLSCSPISGHRSVSWYQQTPGQGLQFLFEYFSETQRNKGNFPGRFSGRQFSNSRSEMNVSTLELGDSALYLCASSLDRGEETQYFGPGTRLLVL.

The genes are TRBV5-4 and TRBJ2-7; maybe TRBD1 (6 bases). This CDR3 is built from 17 residues. Germline CDR1 SGHNT, CDR2 YYREEE (reference sequence). With 0 bases removed from V and 4 bases from J, the gap between germline ends came to 20 bases. The CDR3 region is CASSLARGGSFLYEQYF. The CDR3 DNA follows: TGTGCCAGCAGCTTGGCCAGGGGCGGATCTTTTCTATACGAGCAGTACTTC.

The rearrangement uses TRBV5-1 and TRBJ2-7, with TRBD1 matching over 7 bases. The CDR3 loop spans 15 amino acids. V trimming: 3 bases; J trimming: 0 bases; junction bases outside the gene matches: 6. The V gene's germline CDR1 is SGHRS and CDR2 YFSETQ. Here the CDR3 DNA reads TGCGCCAGCAGCTGGGGGACAGCCAGCTCCTACGAGCAGTACTTC. This translates into CASSWGTASSYEQYF.

This clone was found a few times. This chain connects TRBV18 to TRBJ2-2, with a tentative D call TRBD2 (6 bases). CDR1 is KGHSH, CDR2 LQKENI, per germline. This CDR3 has 16 amino acids. Trimming pared 2 bases from V and 0 bases from J, leaving 10 bases between. CDR3 DNA: TGTGCCAGCTCACCAGCAGGCGGGGCGAACACCGGGGAGCTGTTTTTT. Translating it yields CASSPAGGANTGELFF.

This sequence joins TRBV9 and TRBJ2-3; 8 nucleotides align to TRBD2. Germline lookup yields CDR1 SGDLS and CDR2 YYNGEE. Trimming took 1 base from V and 1 from J; bases not matched to a gene: 5. This CDR3 has 16 residues. CDR3: CASSVSAGVGTDTQYF. DNA for the CDR3: TGTGCCAGCAGCGTATCAGCGGGAGTAGGCACAGATACGCAGTATTTT.

This chain joins TRBV28 and TRBJ2-1; maybe TRBD2 (5 bases). The CDR3 is made up of 13 amino acids. V was pared by 5 bases and J by 4 bases, with 9 bases between. The germline V gene encodes CDR1 MDHEN and CDR2 SYDVKM. The CDR3: CASSVPGYNEQFF. CDR3 sequence (DNA): TGTGCCAGCAGTGTACCGGGATACAATGAGCAGTTCTTC.

The chain is built from TRBV27 and TRBJ2-3; 7 bases are a match to TRBD1. The trim removed 6 bases at V and 2 bases at J, leaving 5 bases unmatched. The CDR3 spans 14 residues. In germline, CDR1 is MNHEY, CDR2 SMNVEV (reference sequence). The CDR3 loop is CASRDRPITDTQYF. The CDR3 bases are TGTGCCAGCAGGGACAGGCCGATCACAGATACGCAGTATTTT.